The 5 T cell receptor beta chains presented below share a single source sample, sequenced in a study of cytomegalovirus exposure and HLA in healthy donors. A multiplex PCR was run with 60 Vbeta primers and 13 Jbeta primers. Sequencing used immunoSEQ multiplex PCR; TCRdb keeps in-frame clones, though not all of them. Of roughly 170,000 clones in the sample, 80% were seen once. Material for sequencing was PBMCs. Receptors were obtained from a woman aged 50 to 60 in good health and CMV-seropositive.

The chain links TRBV6-1 to TRBJ2-7; D gene ambiguous. The germline V gene encodes CDR1 MNHNS and CDR2 SASEGT. The length of the CDR3 is 15 residues. V was clipped by 5 bases and J by 0 bases, with 14 bases between them. The CDR3 sequence is CASSPVPASSYEQYF. The CDR3 DNA reads as TGTGCCAGCAGTCCCGTACCAGCTAGCTCCTACGAGCAGTACTTC.

The chain links TRBV5-1 to TRBJ2-3; D is uncertain. The CDR3 is made up of 15 amino acids. The V and J ends lost 0 bases and 0 bases respectively, with 8 bases between them. The germline V gene has CDR1 SGHRS and CDR2 YFSETQ. The CDR3 coding sequence is TGCGCCAGCAGCTTGGATAGCTCTAGCACAGATACGCAGTATTTT. It encodes CASSLDSSSTDTQYF.

This chain joins TRBV19 and TRBJ2-6, with D tentatively TRBD2 (6 bases). Germline V gives CDR1 LNHDA, CDR2 SQIVND (reference sequence). The CDR3 totals 17 residues. Deletions cut 4 bases from V and 4 bases from J, with 17 bases between. CDR3 DNA: TGTGCCAGTAGTAACCCCTCCGGGGGATCGGGGGCCAACGTCCTGACTTTC. It yields the protein CASSNPSGGSGANVLTF.

The chain is built from TRBV28 and TRBJ1-1; maybe TRBD1 (5 bases). The CDR3 contains 13 residues. V dropped 7 bases and J dropped 1 base, with 10 bases sitting between them. Per the germline V gene, CDR1 is MDHEN and CDR2 is SYDVKM. CDR3 bases: TGTGCCAGCACCCTTCAGGGGAACACTGAAGCTTTCTTT. It encodes CASTLQGNTEAFF.

The J gene is TRBJ1-1, the V gene TRBV4-1; D is perhaps TRBD1 (5 bases). CDR1 and CDR2 from the germline V gene are MGHRA and YSYEKL. This CDR3 region has 14 residues. V was cut by 2 bases and J by 4 bases, with 11 bases left in between. The CDR3 protein is CASSQYRGGTEAFF. DNA for the CDR3: TGCGCCAGCAGCCAATACCGCGGGGGCACTGAAGCTTTCTTT.